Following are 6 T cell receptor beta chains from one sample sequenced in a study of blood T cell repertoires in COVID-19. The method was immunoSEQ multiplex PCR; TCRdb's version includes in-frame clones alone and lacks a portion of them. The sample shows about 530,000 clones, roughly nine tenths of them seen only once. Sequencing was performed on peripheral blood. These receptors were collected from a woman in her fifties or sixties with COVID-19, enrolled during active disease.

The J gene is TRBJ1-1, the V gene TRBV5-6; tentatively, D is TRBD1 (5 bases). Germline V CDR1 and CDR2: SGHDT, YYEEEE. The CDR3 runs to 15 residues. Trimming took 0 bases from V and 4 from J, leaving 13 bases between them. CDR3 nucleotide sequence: TGTGCCAGCAGCTTGGTAGGGGCGCGGAGCACTGAAGCTTTCTTT. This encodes CASSLVGARSTEAFF.

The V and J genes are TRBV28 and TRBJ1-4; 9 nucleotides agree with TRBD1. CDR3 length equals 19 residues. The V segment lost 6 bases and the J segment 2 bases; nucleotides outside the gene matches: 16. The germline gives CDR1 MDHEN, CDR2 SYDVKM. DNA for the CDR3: TGTGCCAGCAGCCCCCCCCCGGACAGGGGTTGGAGGACTAATGAAAAACTGTTTTTT. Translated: CASSPPPDRGWRTNEKLFF.

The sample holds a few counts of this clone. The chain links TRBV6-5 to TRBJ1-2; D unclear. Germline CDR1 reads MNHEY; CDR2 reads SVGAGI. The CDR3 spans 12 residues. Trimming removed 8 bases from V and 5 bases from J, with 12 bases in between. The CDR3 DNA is TGTGCCAGCTCTAAAGGGAGGTATGGCTACACCTTC. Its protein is CASSKGRYGYTF.

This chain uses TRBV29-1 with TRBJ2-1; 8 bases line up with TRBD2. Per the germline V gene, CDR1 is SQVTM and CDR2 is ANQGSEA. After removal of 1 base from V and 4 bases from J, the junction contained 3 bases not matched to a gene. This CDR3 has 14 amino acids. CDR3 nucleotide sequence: TGCAGCGTTGAAGGTGCGGGGGGATACAATGAGCAGTTCTTC. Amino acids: CSVEGAGGYNEQFF.

The CDR3 is CSVEGVGDTIYF. In DNA form, the CDR3 reads TGCAGCGTTGAAGGGGTAGGAGACACCATATATTTT. The V call is TRBV29-1, the J call TRBJ1-3, with D uncertain. The V gene's germline CDR1 is SQVTM and CDR2 ANQGSEA. This CDR3 is built from 12 residues. Trimming took off 1 base at V and 8 bases at J, with 9 bases between the two ends.

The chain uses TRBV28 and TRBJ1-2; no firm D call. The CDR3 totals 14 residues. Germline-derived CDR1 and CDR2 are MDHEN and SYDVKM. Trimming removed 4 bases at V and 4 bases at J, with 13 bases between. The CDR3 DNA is TGTGCCAGCAGTTCTCGGACTGAATCCTATGGCTACACCTTC. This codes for CASSSRTESYGYTF.